This TCR beta chain comes out of a study of post-analysis software for immune sequencing data (dated by TCRdb to the mid-2010s). Regarding the research as a whole: Recorded disease courses included relapsing-remitting, secondary progressive and progressive-relapsing multiple sclerosis, with some patients lacking subtype annotation. A subset of samples was prepared in parallel using single-end sample barcoding, then pooled and co-amplified after Illumina adapter ligation. The patient repertoires were compared against 11 previously published healthy control repertoires obtained from donors aged 6 to 25 years. The paper as a whole reports these results and caveats: When samples were clustered directly using the F measure, samples prepared in the same batch co-clustered strongly, which prompted a batch-effect correction. The control group was slightly older than the multiple sclerosis patient group. Significantly lower normalized Chao1 diversity was found in multiple sclerosis patients than in controls, suggesting substantial peripheral T-cell clonal expansion. Patients showed significantly higher frequencies than controls for a handful of TRBV segments, among them TRBV5-6, TRBV5-1 and TRBV20-1.

Preparation of the library involved PCR. Sequenced using an Illumina HiSeq 2500. To reduce PCR and sequencing biases, unique molecular identifiers were built into the TCR beta cDNA libraries. Roughly 500,000 cDNA molecules were obtained per 1 to 10 million input T cells, so each molecule approximated one T cell. The patient libraries were prepared and sequenced using the same protocol as the earlier healthy control dataset. Samples belonging to the same batch were prepared together, multiplexed and sequenced on a shared HiSeq lane. Concerning the study's data processing: Raw barcoded reads were processed with MIGEC, and single-read molecular identifier groups were discarded before consensus assembly and CDR3 extraction. Clonotype tables were post-analysed with VDJtools, normalizing diversity by down-sampling all datasets to the smallest sample size. To correct batch-related cross-sample contamination, repertoire overlap clustering matched CDR3 amino acid sequences but not nucleotide sequences. TCRdb reanalyzed the raw reads on its own, using fastp at Q25 for trimming and MiXCR for clone calling, and kept in-frame beta chains. Records with the same CDR3 protein are collapsed into one entry carrying the most frequent genes and DNA. TCRdb, rather than the study authors, made the V and J calls. Counted in this sample were 800,000 to 950,000 distinct CDR3 sequences; under 70% of them appeared once. The top ten constitute roughly 4.4% of the sample.

The CDR3 covers 17 residues, taking in both the cysteine and the phenylalanine. Only CDR3 DNA is held: 51 bases, read in frame from base 1. This clonotype was seen once. What antigen it recognizes has not been identified. The record has no base qualities; no much larger clone is one base away. To demonstrate the VDJtools post-analysis software, the study profiled TCR beta repertoires from the peripheral blood of 10 to 15 young patients with multiple sclerosis. The patients with multiple sclerosis were children and adolescents between roughly 6 and 17 years of age. This TCR derives from a girl under 18 with multiple sclerosis. The sequenced sample was blood. The chain uses TRBV21-1 and TRBJ1-5; whether TRBD1, the table's D call, matches the DNA was not checked. TRBV21-1 is a listed pseudogene. The CDR3 in this case is CASSRDRVRGSNQPQHF. The nucleotide sequence reads as follows: TGTGCCAGCAGCAGAGACAGGGTGCGGGGTAGCAATCAGCCCCAGCATTTT.